Shown below are 2 T cell receptor beta chains from a single sample sequenced in a study of OX40 agonist ivuxolimab in advanced cancers. Assay: immunoSEQ multiplex PCR; the TCRdb copy retains only in-frame clones and omits some. The sample lists 35,000 to 45,000 clones; about nine tenths were seen once. The sample here was CD4+ or CD8+ T cells sorted from blood, taken in a trial of the OX40 agonist ivuxolimab. These receptors were collected from an adult with an advanced solid tumor such as melanoma, head and neck, liver or kidney cancer.

This sequence joins TRBV4-1 and TRBJ1-1, with a tentative D call TRBD1 (5 bases). V lost 0 bases and J lost 4, with 12 bases in between. There are 15 residues in the CDR3. The germline gives CDR1 MGHRA, CDR2 YSYEKL. CDR3 nucleotide sequence: TGCGCCAGCAGCCAAGAAATCGCGGGGACCACTGAAGCTTTCTTT. This sequence encodes CASSQEIAGTTEAFF.

V usage is TRBV5-5 and J usage is TRBJ2-1; D is possibly TRBD1 (5 bases). From germline, CDR1 is SGHKS and CDR2 YYEKEE (reference sequence). This CDR3 region has 15 residues. Trimming shortened V by 1 base and J by 8 bases, and 16 bases separated the two germline ends. The CDR3 DNA reads as TGTGCCAGCAGCTTGTGGCAAACAAAAGGGGATGAGCAGTTCTTC. Amino acids: CASSLWQTKGDEQFF.